The 26 T cell receptor beta chains below were found in one sample sequenced in a study of blood T cell repertoires in COVID-19. Clones were sequenced by immunoSEQ multiplex PCR, and TCRdb holds only the in-frame ones, with some missing. This table holds a few hundred thousand clones, around 91% found once. Sequenced sample: PBMCs or T cells enriched from blood (not recorded which). These receptor sequences come from a woman younger than 35 with acute COVID-19.

A single count supports this clone. This rearrangement joins TRBV7-2 to TRBJ2-5; 7 bases are shared with TRBD1. CDR1 is SGHTA and CDR2 is FQGNSA in the germline V gene. With V trimmed by 5 bases and J by 3 bases, 9 bases remained unmatched. This CDR3 has 15 amino acids. CDR3 nucleotide sequence: TGTGCCAGCAGCGTAGGGGGACAGAGAAAAGAGACCCAGTACTTC. Its protein product is CASSVGGQRKETQYF.

The CDR3 nucleotides are TGTGCCAGCAGTCAAGGGGACAGGGATCGTCAGCCCCAGCATTTT. This sequence encodes CASSQGDRDRQPQHF. The chain carries TRBV28 and TRBJ1-5; the match to TRBD1 covers 9 bases. Unmatched junction bases numbered 8, after V lost 5 bases and J lost 6 bases. The CDR3 is 15 residues long. Per the germline V gene, CDR1 is MDHEN and CDR2 is SYDVKM.

This sequence joins TRBV6-2 or TRBV6-3 and TRBJ2-4, with no clear D. Germline CDR1 and CDR2: MNHEY and SVGEGT. Trimming removed 6 bases at V and 1 base at J, with 10 bases between. The CDR3 runs 14 residues. The CDR3 loop is CASSTVQAKNIQYF. The CDR3 DNA follows: TGTGCCAGCAGCACAGTGCAGGCCAAAAACATTCAGTACTTC.

The genes are TRBV19 and TRBJ2-5; 9 bases are a match to TRBD2. Per the germline V gene, CDR1 is LNHDA and CDR2 is SQIVND (reference sequence). The junction had 11 bases not matched to a gene; V was cut back by 3 bases and J by 3 bases. The CDR3 spans 17 residues. CDR3 nucleotide sequence: TGTGCCAGTAGTATTACCCCCGCTAGCGGGACAAAAGAGACCCAGTACTTC. As protein: CASSITPASGTKETQYF.

The chain is built from TRBV29-1 and TRBJ1-1; tentatively, D is TRBD1 (5 bases). The germline V gene has CDR1 SQVTM and CDR2 ANQGSEA. V lost 3 bases to trimming and J lost 0 bases, with 11 bases between them. This CDR3 has 14 amino acids. The CDR3 loop reads CSVDSRALNTEAFF. The CDR3, as DNA: TGCAGCGTTGACTCCAGGGCCTTGAACACTGAAGCTTTCTTT.

Written as DNA, the CDR3 is TGTGCCACCAGTGGCCCCGGGACGGGAGCCTACAATGAGCAGTTCTTC. Protein product: CATSGPGTGAYNEQFF. The V and J genes are TRBV24-1 and TRBJ2-1; a weak D match, TRBD2 (6 bases). The CDR3 runs to 16 residues. V was pared by 5 bases and J by 2 bases, with 15 bases between. Germline assignment: CDR1 KGHDR and CDR2 SFDVKD.

The chain carries TRBV11-2 and TRBJ1-5; 9 bases match TRBD1. The CDR3 spans 19 residues. Germline lookup yields CDR1 SGHAT and CDR2 FQNNGV. With 1 base clipped from V and 7 bases from J, the junction kept 17 bases outside the gene matches. The CDR3 sequence: CASSLAFIEVRTGGQPQHF. The CDR3 DNA reads TGTGCCAGCAGCTTAGCTTTTATTGAGGTAAGAACAGGGGGCCAGCCCCAGCATTTT.

The gene calls are TRBV3-1 (or the pseudogene TRBV3-2) and TRBJ1-1; no clear D. Trimming pared 3 bases from V and 0 bases from J, leaving 5 bases between. The CDR3 sequence is 13 residues long. CDR1 and CDR2 (germline): LGHDT, YNNKEL (reference sequence). The CDR3 is CASSHPLNTEAFF. As DNA, the CDR3 is TGTGCCAGCAGCCATCCGTTGAACACTGAAGCTTTCTTT.

The chain is built from TRBV5-1 and TRBJ2-5; no definite D call. The CDR3 runs 12 residues. V lost 5 bases to trimming and J lost 3 bases, with 8 bases between them. Looked up from germline, CDR1 is SGHRS and CDR2 is YFSETQ. The CDR3 DNA sequence: TGCGCCAGCAGATACCTAGAAGAGACCCAGTACTTC. It translates to CASRYLEETQYF.

This sequence joins TRBV13 and TRBJ2-2, with 10 bases matching TRBD1. After removal of 11 bases from V and 6 bases from J, the junction contained 6 bases not matched to a gene. Germline V gene sequence: CDR1 PRHDT, CDR2 FYEKMQ (reference sequence). The CDR3 sequence is 13 residues long. For the CDR3, the DNA is TGTGCCTCCGGACAGGGGGTCGCCGGGGAGCTGTTTTTT. Protein sequence: CASGQGVAGELFF.

The chain recombines TRBV28 with TRBJ1-5; D not certain. V shed 6 bases and J shed 9 bases, with 12 bases lying between them. CDR3 length: 12 residues. In germline, CDR1 is MDHEN, CDR2 SYDVKM. The CDR3: CASSRPNRPQHF. The CDR3 region has the DNA TGTGCCAGCAGCCGTCCCAATAGGCCCCAGCATTTT.

J is TRBJ2-2 and V is TRBV5-4; D is unclear. The V and J ends lost 1 base and 1 base respectively, with 5 bases between them. The CDR3 has 14 amino acids. Germline loops: CDR1 SGHNT, CDR2 YYREEE (reference sequence). The CDR3 loop reads CASSLPQNTGELFF. In DNA form, the CDR3 reads TGTGCCAGCAGCTTGCCCCAGAACACCGGGGAGCTGTTTTTT.

The chain links TRBV12-5 to TRBJ2-5; D perhaps matches TRBD1 (6 bases). The germline V and J ends were trimmed by 6 bases and 3 bases, with 17 bases remaining between them. The CDR3 loop spans 15 amino acids. Germline V gene data show CDR1 as LGHNT and CDR2 as FRNRAP. CDR3 DNA sequence: TGTGCTAGTGGACTCACCAGGGGTGAAGAAGAGACCCAGTACTTC. This translates into CASGLTRGEEETQYF. Full variable domain (outside the CDR3, taken from reference TRBV12-5 and TRBJ2-5): DARVTQTPRHKVTEMGQEVTMRCQPILGHNTVFWYRQTMMQGLELLAYFRNRAPLDDSGMPKDRFSAEMPDATLATLKIQPSEPRDSAVYFCASGLTRGEEETQYFGPGTRLLVL.

The chain combines TRBV10-3 with TRBJ2-1; 15 nucleotides line up with TRBD2. The CDR3 has 17 residues. Germline V gives CDR1 ENHRY, CDR2 SYGVKD. Losses at the gene ends were 2 bases for V and 8 bases for J; bases not matched to a gene: 7. Here the CDR3 DNA reads TGTGCCATCAGTGAGCCGGGACTAGCGGGAGGAATCTATGAGCAGTTCTTC. Amino acids: CAISEPGLAGGIYEQFF.

The V gene is TRBV9, the J gene TRBJ1-4, with TRBD1 as a possible D gene (6 bases). The CDR3 length is 16 residues. V was pared by 4 bases and J by 3 bases, with 16 bases between. The germline V gene encodes CDR1 SGDLS and CDR2 YYNGEE. The CDR3 nucleotides read TGTGCCAGCAGCTCATTCCAGGGGTACGCTAATGAAAAACTGTTTTTT. Encoded protein: CASSSFQGYANEKLFF.

The chain joins TRBV27 to TRBJ1-2; 11 nucleotides line up with TRBD1. This CDR3 is 16 amino acids long. V lost 2 bases, J lost 7 bases, and 9 bases stayed unmatched. Germline lookup yields CDR1 MNHEY and CDR2 SMNVEV (reference sequence). CDR3 sequence (DNA): TGTGCCAGCAGTTTAGCGGCGGGGACAGGGGGTAGTGGCTACACCTTC. Encoded protein: CASSLAAGTGGSGYTF.

Comment on this clone: This CDR3 is also generated by other DNA sequences in the sample. This chain joins TRBV2 and TRBJ1-5; TRBD1 is a possible D gene (5 bases). The CDR3 length is 13 residues. Trimming took 8 bases from V and 2 from J, leaving 10 bases between them. Germline V lookup: CDR1 SNHLY, CDR2 FYNNEI. The CDR3 is CASSGQGNQPQHF. The CDR3 DNA follows: TGTGCCAGCTCAGGGCAGGGCAATCAGCCCCAGCATTTT.

J is TRBJ2-1 and V is TRBV7-9; no firm D call. V was trimmed by 2 bases and J by 7 bases, leaving 6 bases between them. CDR1 is SEHNR, CDR2 FQNEAQ, per germline (reference sequence). CDR3 length equals 12 residues. CDR3 nucleotides: TGTGCCAGCAGCTTAATAGCTAATGAGCAGTTCTTC. Translating gives CASSLIANEQFF.

Note on this clone: The junction departs from the called germline gene at one end, perhaps through a read error. The CDR3 nucleotides read TGTGCTAGCAGCCGGGGGTTGGGGCGGGAAAAACTGTTTTTT. Translated: CASSRGLGREKLFF. The chain employs TRBV7-7 and TRBJ1-4; maybe TRBD1 (5 bases). This CDR3 comprises 14 residues. CDR1 is SSHAT and CDR2 is FNYEAQ in the germline V gene (reference sequence).

V is TRBV28 and J is TRBJ2-7, with 8 positions matching TRBD2. J gave up 4 bases and V 1 base, and 6 bases lay outside the gene matches. CDR1 MDHEN and CDR2 SYDVKM come from the germline V gene. The CDR3 sequence is 15 residues long. The chain's CDR3 is CASSLSTGGVYEQYF. The CDR3, as DNA: TGTGCCAGCAGTTTATCGACGGGAGGGGTGTACGAGCAGTACTTC. The whole variable domain, remainder taken from reference TRBV28 and TRBJ2-7, is DVKVTQSSRYLVKRTGEKVFLECVQDMDHENMFWYRQDPGLGLRLIYFSYDVKMKEKGDIPEGYSVSREKKERFSLILESASTNQTSMYLCASSLSTGGVYEQYFGPGTRLTVT.

The rearrangement links TRBV5-6 to TRBJ1-1, with 7 nucleotides matching TRBD1. The CDR3 has 16 residues. CDR1 is SGHDT and CDR2 is YYEEEE in the germline V gene. The V segment lost 1 base and the J segment 0 bases; nucleotides outside the gene matches: 6. This CDR3 is CASSLFGTVLNTEAFF. Written as DNA, the CDR3 is TGTGCCAGCAGCTTGTTCGGGACAGTTTTGAACACTGAAGCTTTCTTT.

This chain uses TRBV30 with TRBJ1-2, with TRBD1 identical over 8 bases. The CDR3 is 20 amino acids. CDR1 and CDR2 from the germline V gene are GTSNPN and SVGIG (reference sequence). The V and J ends lost 0 bases and 5 bases, in that order; junction bases with no gene match: 23. In DNA, the CDR3 is TGTGCCTGGAGTGTACGATCTTACCGGGACAGGCCCCCAACGGGTTATGGCTACACCTTC. It is translated as CAWSVRSYRDRPPTGYGYTF.

The chain has TRBV18 and TRBJ2-5, with D possibly being TRBD1 (6 bases). CDR1 and CDR2 (germline): KGHSH, LQKENI. V gave up 4 bases and J gave up 4 bases, with 13 bases separating them. The CDR3 contains 14 residues. Here the CDR3 reads CASSRRQGRETQYF. In DNA, the CDR3 is TGTGCCAGCTCACGCCGTCAGGGGAGAGAGACCCAGTACTTC.

The V and J genes are TRBV30 and TRBJ2-5; TRBD2 aligns across 9 bases. This CDR3 region has 14 residues. After removal of 0 bases from V and 7 bases from J, the junction contained 6 bases not matched to a gene. Germline V gene data show CDR1 as GTSNPN and CDR2 as SVGIG (reference sequence). The CDR3 sequence: CAWSVLAGTATQYF. The CDR3 region has the DNA TGTGCCTGGAGTGTCCTAGCGGGAACCGCGACCCAGTACTTC.

The chain couples TRBV5-5 to TRBJ1-2; perhaps TRBD1 as D (5 bases). Germline CDR1 SGHKS, CDR2 YYEKEE (reference sequence). V shed 4 bases and J shed 8 bases, with 18 bases lying between them. This CDR3 comprises 14 residues. CDR3 sequence (DNA): TGTGCCAGCAGCCTCCTCGGGGGAGCCGGCGGCTACACCTTC. This encodes CASSLLGGAGGYTF.

The chain has TRBV27 and TRBJ2-7, with D tentatively TRBD2 (6 bases). V lost 0 bases and J lost 3, with 9 bases in between. CDR3 length: 14 amino acids. Germline CDR1 is MNHEY and CDR2 is SMNVEV (reference sequence). CDR3 region: CASSLSRGSYEQYF. The DNA of the CDR3 is TGTGCCAGCAGTTTATCCCGGGGGAGCTACGAGCAGTACTTC.